This T cell receptor (beta chain) originates from a study of OX40 agonist ivuxolimab in advanced cancers. Study in general: Ivuxolimab, an antibody that agonizes OX40 (CD134), was administered to the patients. Having had anti-PD-1, anti-PD-L1 or anti-CTLA-4 therapy before was allowed, and roughly 39% had some.

General observations from the study: With doses of 0.1 to 3.0 mg/kg, CD4+ and CD8+ blood T cells had undergone clonal expansion by week 6. Expanded clones were, on average, more numerous in CD8+ T cells than in CD4+.

CDR3 length: 15 amino acids. Trimming removed 4 bases at V and 2 bases at J, with 13 bases between. The germline CDR1 and CDR2 sequences are SGHNT and YYREEE (reference sequence). TCRdb keeps only in-frame clones here, not all; method: immunoSEQ multiplex PCR. Among over 100,000 clones listed, about 93% were seen once. A single count supports this clone. Its target is not known. V is TRBV5-4 and J is TRBJ1-3, with D tentatively TRBD1 (5 bases). The material was CD4+ or CD8+ T cells sorted from blood, obtained in a trial of the OX40 agonist ivuxolimab. The origin of this receptor is an adult with an advanced solid tumor such as melanoma, head and neck, liver or kidney cancer. CDR3 sequence (DNA): TGTGCCAGCAGCCGTCTGGGGGGAACTGGAAACACCATATATTTT. Translating gives CASSRLGGTGNTIYF. The whole variable domain, remainder taken from reference TRBV5-4 and TRBJ1-3, is ETGVTQSPTHLIKTRGQQVTLRCSSQSGHNTVSWYQQALGQGPQFIFQYYREEENGRGNFPPRFSGLQFPNYSSELNVNALELDDSALYLCASSRLGGTGNTIYFGEGSWLTVV.